Following are 3 T cell receptor beta chains from one sample sequenced in a study of beta chain features in type 1 diabetes. Expressed TCRB transcripts got sequenced, as all isolated RNA was reverse transcribed. Using immunoSEQ multiplex PCR, the repertoire was profiled, and TCRdb retains in-frame clones only, with some absent. The table shows about 360,000 clones, with 10% to 15% occurring only once. What was sequenced was naive CD4+ T cells from blood. These receptor sequences come from a man between 18 and 35 years old in good health.

V is TRBV9 and J is TRBJ1-6; D is uncertain. Germline-derived CDR1 and CDR2 are SGDLS and YYNGEE. This CDR3 is 14 amino acids long. Trimming took 4 bases from V and 7 from J, leaving 12 bases between them. The CDR3 DNA sequence: TGTGCCAGCAGCTTGGGTCTGGGCAATTCACCCCTCCACTTT. Translation: CASSLGLGNSPLHF.

This clone was found a few times. The chain couples TRBV7-9 to TRBJ2-7; D not resolved. This CDR3 has 15 residues. Germline CDR1 SEHNR, CDR2 FQNEAQ (reference sequence). Between the trimmed V and J ends, which lost 5 bases and 0 bases, there was a span of 14 bases. The CDR3 coding sequence is TGTGCCAGCAGCCACAGTACATTTAGCTCCTACGAGCAGTACTTC. Protein: CASSHSTFSSYEQYF.

The chain joins TRBV28 to TRBJ2-4; possibly TRBD2 for D (6 bases). The ends were cut back, 3 bases at V and 3 bases at J, with 12 bases in the middle. Germline CDR1 is MDHEN and CDR2 is SYDVKM. This CDR3 is 15 amino acids long. Here the CDR3 reads CASSFVRGGKNIQYF. CDR3 bases: TGTGCCAGCAGTTTTGTTAGGGGAGGCAAAAACATTCAGTACTTC.